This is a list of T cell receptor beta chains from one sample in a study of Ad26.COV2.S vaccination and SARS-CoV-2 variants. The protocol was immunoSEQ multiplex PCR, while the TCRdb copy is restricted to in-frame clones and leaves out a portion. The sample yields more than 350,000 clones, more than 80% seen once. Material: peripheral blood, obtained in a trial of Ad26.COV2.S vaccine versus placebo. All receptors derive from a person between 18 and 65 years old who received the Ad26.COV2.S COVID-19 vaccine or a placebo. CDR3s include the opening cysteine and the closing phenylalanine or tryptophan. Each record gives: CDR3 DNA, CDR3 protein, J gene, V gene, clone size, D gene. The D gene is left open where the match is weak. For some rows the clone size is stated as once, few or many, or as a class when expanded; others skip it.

TGTGCCAGCAGTAGGGACTTCACAGATACGCAGTATTTT	CASSRDFTDTQYF	TRBJ2-3	TRBV6-2/TRBV6-3	-	-
TGTGCCACCAGCAGGTTAAATAACACCGGGGAGCTGTTTTTT	CATSRLNNTGELFF	TRBJ2-2	TRBV15	-	-
TGTGCCAGCGGCCTCGGGACTAACTCCTACAATGAGCAGTTCTTC	CASGLGTNSYNEQFF	TRBJ2-1	TRBV6-5	-	TRBD2
TGTGCCAGCAGTTTAGAACCGCCCGGGACAGGGGGAGGCTATGGCTACACCTTC	CASSLEPPGTGGGYGYTF	TRBJ1-2	TRBV27	once	TRBD1
TGTGCCAGCAGCCAAGATGGAAGCGGGAGGGGCTACGAGCAGTACTTC	CASSQDGSGRGYEQYF	TRBJ2-7	TRBV4-2	-	TRBD2
TGTGCCAGCAGTCATATTCCGGACACCGGGGAGCTGTTTTTT	CASSHIPDTGELFF	TRBJ2-2	TRBV6-2/TRBV6-3	-	-
TGTGCCAGCAGGTCAGGGGGGAGTAGCAATCAGCCCCAGCATTTT	CASRSGGSSNQPQHF	TRBJ1-5	TRBV6-5	-	TRBD1
TGTGCCACCAGCAGCCCAAAGCTAGCGGGAGTTAGGGATACGCAGTATTTT	CATSSPKLAGVRDTQYF	TRBJ2-3	TRBV15	-	TRBD2
TGTGCCAGCAGTTTGACAGACACTCAGCCCCAGCATTTT	CASSLTDTQPQHF	TRBJ1-5	TRBV28	-	-
TGTGCCAGCAGCTTAGTTCACGGAGCGAACACCGGGGAGCTGTTTTTT	CASSLVHGANTGELFF	TRBJ2-2	TRBV7-9	-	-
TGCGCCAGCAGCCTGGGGGCGGTATCCTACGAGCAGTACTTC	CASSLGAVSYEQYF	TRBJ2-7	TRBV5-1	-	-
TGTGCCAGCAGTGTGGGGGAGGGGGCCTATCAGCCCCAGCATTTT	CASSVGEGAYQPQHF	TRBJ1-5	TRBV28	-	TRBD1
TGTGCCAGCAGCTTAAGGGCACAGGGGTCGATCTATGGCTACACCTTC	CASSLRAQGSIYGYTF	TRBJ1-2	TRBV7-2	few	TRBD1
TGCGCCAGCAGTGAGTCGGGCCGAAGCTCCTATAATTCACCCCTCCACTTT	CASSESGRSSYNSPLHF	TRBJ1-6	TRBV10-2	-	-
TGTGCCAGCAGCTCCGTAAGAGGTCTAGCGGAATCCTACGAGCAGTACTTC	CASSSVRGLAESYEQYF	TRBJ2-7	TRBV7-2	-	TRBD2
TGTGCCAGCTCACCAAGAACTAGCGGTCAAGAGACCCAGTACTTC	CASSPRTSGQETQYF	TRBJ2-5	TRBV18	-	TRBD2
TGTGCCTGGAACCGGAGGGTGCCGTCAGATACGCAGTATTTT	CAWNRRVPSDTQYF	TRBJ2-3	TRBV30	-	-
TGTGCCAGCAGCCAAGGACAGAAAGAGACCCAGTACTTC	CASSQGQKETQYF	TRBJ2-5	TRBV3-1/TRBV3-2	-	-
TGTGCCTGGAGTGTTAGCGGGATATCTGGGGCCAACGTCCTGACTTTC	CAWSVSGISGANVLTF	TRBJ2-6	TRBV30	many	TRBD2
TGCGCCAGCAGTCAAACCCAGGGGGGCACTGAAGCTTTCTTT	CASSQTQGGTEAFF	TRBJ1-1	TRBV23-1	-	TRBD1
TGTGCCAGCAGTTATTTTGCACAGGTGAACACTGAAGCTTTCTTT	CASSYFAQVNTEAFF	TRBJ1-1	TRBV6-2/TRBV6-3	-	-
TGCGCCAGCAGCCAAGGTTTGCGGGTGGCATGGAACACTGAAGCTTTCTTT	CASSQGLRVAWNTEAFF	TRBJ1-1	TRBV4-1	few	-
TGTGCCAGCAGTTTATCTGGGGGACACAATCAGCCCCAGCATTTT	CASSLSGGHNQPQHF	TRBJ1-5	TRBV28	-	-
TGCGCCAGCAGCTCCGGGACCGCGGGCAACAATGAGCAGTTCTTC	CASSSGTAGNNEQFF	TRBJ2-1	TRBV5-1	-	-
TGTGCCAGCATCACATGGGGGGAAACCGGAGTTAAAGTATCAGATACGCAGTATTTT	CASITWGETGVKVSDTQYF	TRBJ2-3	TRBV7-9	-	-
TGTGCCACCAGCGAGGGGGGCGAGCAGTTCTTC	CATSEGGEQFF	TRBJ2-1	TRBV15	-	-
TGTGCCAGCAGCTTAGAGAGGGCCAGCACAGATACGCAGTATTTT	CASSLERASTDTQYF	TRBJ2-3	TRBV7-3	-	-
TGTGCCAGCAGCCTTAGGGGGTACAGGGATACGCAGTATTTT	CASSLRGYRDTQYF	TRBJ2-3	TRBV7-7	once	-
TGTGCCAGCAGCTTGAGGAAGGGGCAGCCCCAGCATTTT	CASSLRKGQPQHF	TRBJ1-5	TRBV7-2	-	-
TGTGCCAGCAGTGCGGAAACCTACGAGCAGTACTTC	CASSAETYEQYF	TRBJ2-7	TRBV7-6	-	-
TGTGCCAGCAGCCTACAGGGGGCGCGGGAGGAAAAACTGTTTTTT	CASSLQGAREEKLFF	TRBJ1-4	TRBV7-9	-	TRBD1
TGTGCCTGGAGCGCAATGGGCGAGCAGTACTTC	CAWSAMGEQYF	TRBJ2-7	TRBV30	-	-
TGTGCCAGCAGCCCCCGAGGAGTGGGTATCACCGGGGAGCTGTTTTTT	CASSPRGVGITGELFF	TRBJ2-2	TRBV13	-	-
TGTGCCAGCAGCCACATTTCAGGGGTCCAGGGCTACGAGCAGTACTTC	CASSHISGVQGYEQYF	TRBJ2-7	TRBV3-1/TRBV3-2	-	-
TGTGCCAGCAGCTTGCTTTCGGGACAGACTTACGAGCAGTACTTC	CASSLLSGQTYEQYF	TRBJ2-7	TRBV5-5	-	TRBD1
TGTGCCAGCTCACCATCGATGACTAGTAATCACGAGCAGTTCTTC	CASSPSMTSNHEQFF	TRBJ2-1	TRBV18	once	-
TGTGCCAGCAGCTTAAGAGGAGGGACGAACACTGAAGCTTTCTTT	CASSLRGGTNTEAFF	TRBJ1-1	TRBV7-9	few	-
TGTGCCAGCAGCACCAGCCGACTAGCGGGTTCGGAGACCCAGTACTTC	CASSTSRLAGSETQYF	TRBJ2-5	TRBV7-8	-	TRBD2
TGTGCCAGCAGCGTAGACGGGAGCTCTGGAAACACCATATATTTT	CASSVDGSSGNTIYF	TRBJ1-3	TRBV9	-	-
TGCGCCAGCAGCAAGACACTGACAGGGGTGGCGAATAATTCACCCCTCCACTTT	CASSKTLTGVANNSPLHF	TRBJ1-6	TRBV4-3	-	TRBD1
TGTGCCAGCAGTCGGACTAGCGTCGTGGATACGCAGTATTTT	CASSRTSVVDTQYF	TRBJ2-3	TRBV27	once	TRBD2
TGCGCCAGCATTGGCACCGGGGAGCTGTTTTTT	CASIGTGELFF	TRBJ2-2	TRBV10-2	-	-
TGTGCCACCGGGACTAGCGGGAAGGGAGATACGCAGTATTTT	CATGTSGKGDTQYF	TRBJ2-3	TRBV19	-	TRBD2
TGTGCCAGCAGTGAGCAGCCGCTGGCGGCATCAACGGGCGGCGAGCAGTACTTC	CASSEQPLAASTGGEQYF	TRBJ2-7	TRBV6-1	-	-
TGTGCCAGCAGCCTACGACTAGCGGGGGGCGATGGGACCCAGTACTTC	CASSLRLAGGDGTQYF	TRBJ2-5	TRBV9	-	TRBD2
TGTGCCAGTGGGTCGGCAGGCGAACTGAACACTGAAGCTTTCTTT	CASGSAGELNTEAFF	TRBJ1-1	TRBV19	-	-
TGTGCCAGCAGCTTAGATGGGGAGACTCAGTACTTC	CASSLDGETQYF	TRBJ2-5	TRBV7-9	-	-
TGTGCCTGGAGTGAAGGATGGAGTTGGGGAAACACCATATATTTT	CAWSEGWSWGNTIYF	TRBJ1-3	TRBV30	-	-
TGTGCCAGCAGTCCCGGGACGGAGGGGGCTGGCTACACCTTC	CASSPGTEGAGYTF	TRBJ1-2	TRBV28	-	TRBD1
TGCGCCAGCAGCCCCGGGACAGGGGGCTTTATGAACACTGAAGCTTTCTTT	CASSPGTGGFMNTEAFF	TRBJ1-1	TRBV5-1	few	TRBD1
TGTGCCAGCAGCGGGACTACCATTTTTGGCACAGATACGCAGTATTTT	CASSGTTIFGTDTQYF	TRBJ2-3	TRBV7-2	-	TRBD2
TGTGCCAGCAGACCTAGCGGGAACTCCTACGAGCAGTACTTC	CASRPSGNSYEQYF	TRBJ2-7	TRBV27	-	TRBD2